This is a list of T cell receptor beta chains from one sample in a study of blood T cell repertoires in COVID-19. Assay used: immunoSEQ multiplex PCR; TCRdb lists only in-frame clones, some missing. There are approximately 25,000 clones in the sample; about 91% occur only once, and about 31% lies in the top ten. Sequenced sample: peripheral blood. These TCRs come from a man between 65 and 80 years old with active COVID-19. Each CDR3 is given with its conserved first and last residue. D genes are given only for firm matches. Clone size appears in some rows only: once, few, many, or a class for an expanded clone.

clone size: once
D gene: TRBD2
V gene: TRBV2
CDR3 length: 12
J gene: TRBJ2-1
CDR3 DNA: TGTGCCAGCAGGACTAGCAGCCATGAGCAGTTCTTC
CDR3 protein: CASRTSSHEQFF

clone size: NA
D gene: NA
V gene: TRBV7-2
CDR3 length: 15
J gene: TRBJ2-7
CDR3 DNA: TGTGCCAGCAGCTTGAATTTCGGGTCCTCCTACGAGCAGTACTTC
CDR3 protein: CASSLNFGSSYEQYF

clone size: NA
D gene: TRBD1
V gene: TRBV24-1
CDR3 length: 15
J gene: TRBJ1-2
CDR3 DNA: TGTGCCACCAGTGATTCGGGACAGAAAAACTATGGCTACACCTTC
CDR3 protein: CATSDSGQKNYGYTF

clone size: NA
D gene: TRBD2
V gene: TRBV9
CDR3 length: 14
J gene: TRBJ2-7
CDR3 DNA: TGTGCCAGCAGTGGGACTAGCGGGGACTACGAGCAGTACTTC
CDR3 protein: CASSGTSGDYEQYF

clone size: NA
D gene: TRBD1
V gene: TRBV18
CDR3 length: 14
J gene: TRBJ1-6
CDR3 DNA: TGTGCCAGCTCACGGGACAGGAAGTATTCACCCCTCCACTTT
CDR3 protein: CASSRDRKYSPLHF

clone size: NA
D gene: TRBD1
V gene: TRBV30
CDR3 length: 15
J gene: TRBJ1-6
CDR3 DNA: TGTGCCTGGAGTCGACCGGGACAGATAAATTCACCCCTCCACTTT
CDR3 protein: CAWSRPGQINSPLHF

clone size: NA
D gene: NA
V gene: TRBV2
CDR3 length: 12
J gene: TRBJ2-5
CDR3 DNA: TGTGCCAGCAGTCGGTTACAAGAGACCCAGTACTTC
CDR3 protein: CASSRLQETQYF

clone size: few
D gene: TRBD2
V gene: TRBV5-5
CDR3 length: 16
J gene: TRBJ2-2
CDR3 DNA: TGTGCCAGCAGCTTGCTAGCGGGGGGGCAAGGCGGGGAGCTGTTTTTT
CDR3 protein: CASSLLAGGQGGELFF

clone size: NA
D gene: NA
V gene: TRBV13
CDR3 length: 13
J gene: TRBJ1-3
CDR3 DNA: TGTGCCAGCAGCTTGCTAGGTGTTGTTGAGATATATTTT
CDR3 protein: CASSLLGVVEIYF

clone size: NA
D gene: NA
V gene: TRBV28
CDR3 length: 14
J gene: TRBJ2-2
CDR3 DNA: TGTGCCAGCAACCCGAGGTCGGCAAACGGGGAGCTGTTTTTT
CDR3 protein: CASNPRSANGELFF

clone size: NA
D gene: TRBD2
V gene: TRBV7-8
CDR3 length: 14
J gene: TRBJ2-7
CDR3 DNA: TGTGCCAGCACCCCGGGACTAGGATCGGGCGAGCAGTACTTC
CDR3 protein: CASTPGLGSGEQYF

clone size: NA
D gene: TRBD1
V gene: TRBV18
CDR3 length: 16
J gene: TRBJ1-1
CDR3 DNA: TGTGCCAGCTCGCAAAGACCAGGGGGCTTGAACACTGAAGCTTTCTTT
CDR3 protein: CASSQRPGGLNTEAFF

clone size: NA
D gene: TRBD2
V gene: TRBV5-1
CDR3 length: 17
J gene: TRBJ2-1
CDR3 DNA: TGCGCCAGCAGCTTGGAACAAACACGGGAGGTCAACAATGAGCAGTTCTTC
CDR3 protein: CASSLEQTREVNNEQFF

clone size: NA
D gene: NA
V gene: TRBV5-1
CDR3 length: 16
J gene: TRBJ2-2
CDR3 DNA: TGCGCCAGCAGCCCCGGTGATAGCAGGAACACCGGGGAGCTGTTTTTT
CDR3 protein: CASSPGDSRNTGELFF

clone size: once
D gene: NA
V gene: TRBV28
CDR3 length: 13
J gene: TRBJ1-4
CDR3 DNA: TGTGCCGTGGGCAGGGCGCCTAATGAAAAACTGTTTTTT
CDR3 protein: CAVGRAPNEKLFF

clone size: NA
D gene: TRBD2
V gene: TRBV3-1/TRBV3-2
CDR3 length: 14
J gene: TRBJ2-5
CDR3 DNA: TGTGCCAGCAGCCCGAGGACTAGCCGGGAGACCCAGTACTTC
CDR3 protein: CASSPRTSRETQYF

clone size: NA
D gene: TRBD1
V gene: TRBV7-3
CDR3 length: 15
J gene: TRBJ2-3
CDR3 DNA: TGTGCCAGCACTCCCACAGGGGCTAGCACAGATACGCAGTATTTT
CDR3 protein: CASTPTGASTDTQYF